These T cell receptor beta chains were read from a single sample in a study of OX40 agonist ivuxolimab in advanced cancers. The data were produced by immunoSEQ multiplex PCR, yet TCRdb's version contains in-frame clones alone and is incomplete. The data show tens of thousands of clones, approximately 75% seen once. The source was CD4+ or CD8+ T cells sorted from blood, collected in a trial of the OX40 agonist ivuxolimab. The receptors stem from an adult with an advanced solid tumor such as melanoma, head and neck, liver or kidney cancer. The CDR3 runs from the conserved cysteine through the conserved F or W. Each record gives: V gene, D gene, clone size, J gene, CDR3 DNA, CDR3 protein. A D gene is named only where the DNA matches it firmly. Clone size appears in some rows only: once, few, many, or a class for an expanded clone.

TRBV21-1	NA	NA	TRBJ2-2	NA	CASSNPLFGRGASTGELFF
TRBV11-2	NA	NA	TRBJ2-1	TGTGCCAGCAGCTTAGCGGGGCCGAACAATGAGCAGTTCTTC	CASSLAGPNNEQFF
TRBV4-1	TRBD1	few	TRBJ1-1	TGCGCCAGCAGCCACCTTGACAGGGTCACTGAAGCTTTCTTT	CASSHLDRVTEAFF
TRBV4-1	NA	NA	TRBJ1-2	TGCGCCAGCAGCCCTCTCCTCCTACATGGCTACACCTTC	CASSPLLLHGYTF
TRBV5-1	NA	NA	TRBJ2-5	TGCGCCAGCAGCACGGGGTCAGAAGGGAGAGAGACCCAGTACTTC	CASSTGSEGRETQYF
TRBV29-1	TRBD1	NA	TRBJ2-3	TGCAGCGTGGCACAGGGGACGGGCACAGATACGCAGTATTTT	CSVAQGTGTDTQYF
TRBV2	NA	NA	TRBJ2-3	TGTGCCAGCGCTATCTCCCAGGGTGGCACAGATACGCAGTATTTT	CASAISQGGTDTQYF
TRBV2	NA	NA	TRBJ2-1	TGTGCCAGCAGAGGACAGATACGTGAGCAGTTCTTC	CASRGQIREQFF
TRBV4-2	TRBD2	many	TRBJ2-5	TGTGCCAGCAGCCAAGAAGGGACTAGCGGTGGAGAGACCCAGTACTTC	CASSQEGTSGGETQYF
TRBV18	NA	few	TRBJ1-2	TGTGCCAGCTCGCCCGACACGGGTGGCTACACCTTC	CASSPDTGGYTF
TRBV7-9	TRBD1	NA	TRBJ1-2	TGTGCCAGCAGCTTGACAGGGGACTATGGCTACACCTTC	CASSLTGDYGYTF
TRBV12-5	TRBD1	NA	TRBJ1-2	TGTGCTAGTGGTTTGGGACAGGGTTTCTATGGCTACACCTTC	CASGLGQGFYGYTF
TRBV7-2	NA	NA	TRBJ1-5	TGTGCCAGCAGCTCGGACACCTTTAGCAATCAGCCCCAGCATTTT	CASSSDTFSNQPQHF
TRBV4-1	NA	NA	TRBJ2-3	TGCGCCAGCAGCCAAGTCGGAATGGTGGATACGCAGTATTTT	CASSQVGMVDTQYF
TRBV5-6	NA	few	TRBJ2-7	TGTGCCAGCAGGCAAGGACGGGGGCGGGAGCAGTACTTC	CASRQGRGREQYF
TRBV5-1	NA	once	TRBJ1-1	TGCGCCAGCAGCTTGGAATTAACAGGACATCTGAACACTGAAGCTTTCTTT	CASSLELTGHLNTEAFF
TRBV28	NA	NA	TRBJ2-1	TGTGCCAGCAGTAATGCCAATGAGCAGTTCTTC	CASSNANEQFF
TRBV2	TRBD1	NA	TRBJ2-5	TGTGCCAGCAGCAGTGGGGGGACAGGGAAAGAGACCCAGTACTTC	CASSSGGTGKETQYF
TRBV9	TRBD1	NA	TRBJ2-2	TGTGCCAGCAGCGTTAGGACAGGGGGAACCGGGGAGCTGTTTTTT	CASSVRTGGTGELFF
TRBV19	NA	NA	TRBJ1-3	TGTGCCAGTAGTATTGGTTCACAGCACCTCTCTGGAAACACCATATATTTT	CASSIGSQHLSGNTIYF
TRBV18	NA	NA	TRBJ2-2	TGTGCCAGCTCACCACAGGGGCGCGGCGGGGAGCTGTTTTTT	CASSPQGRGGELFF
TRBV5-1	TRBD1	NA	TRBJ1-2	TGCGCCAGCAGCCCCAGGACAGGGACCTATGGCTACACCTTC	CASSPRTGTYGYTF
TRBV27	TRBD1	NA	TRBJ2-7	TGTGCCAGCAGTCGGACAGGGTCCTACGAGCAGTACTTC	CASSRTGSYEQYF
TRBV4-1	TRBD1	NA	TRBJ2-1	TGCGCCAGCAGCCAAGCGGGACAGCTGTTCTTC	CASSQAGQLFF
TRBV5-4	TRBD1	NA	TRBJ1-2	TGTGCCAGCAGCTTGGGACAGGGAAATGGCTACACCTTC	CASSLGQGNGYTF
TRBV5-1	TRBD1	few	TRBJ2-3	TGCGCCAGCAGCTTTGGGGACAGGGTATCCGGAGATACGCAGTATTTT	CASSFGDRVSGDTQYF
TRBV6-1	NA	NA	TRBJ1-3	TGTGCCAGCAGTGAAAGGGGTGTCGGCTCTGGAAACACCATATATTTT	CASSERGVGSGNTIYF
TRBV2	NA	once	TRBJ1-2	TGTGCCAGCAGTGATAATGGGACACCAACGAAGAACTATGGCTACACCTTC	CASSDNGTPTKNYGYTF
TRBV5-1	NA	NA	TRBJ1-1	TGCGCCAGCAGCTTGGATTCCGAAAACACTGAAGCTTTCTTT	CASSLDSENTEAFF
TRBV6-1	NA	medium-sized	TRBJ2-2	TGTGCCAGCAGTGAACAGGGGAAGACGAACACCGGGGAGCTGTTTTTT	CASSEQGKTNTGELFF
TRBV7-3	TRBD1	NA	TRBJ2-2	TGTGCCAGCAGCTTAAGACAGGGGGGCACCGGGGAGCTGTTTTTT	CASSLRQGGTGELFF
TRBV5-1	NA	NA	TRBJ1-2	TGCGCCAGTTACCAGACAGAGTATGGCTACACCTTC	CASYQTEYGYTF
TRBV12-5	NA	NA	TRBJ1-4	TGTGCTAGTGGCGTAGGACTAGGGGGGCTGGGTGAAAAACTGTTTTTT	CASGVGLGGLGEKLFF